This entry concerns a single T cell receptor (beta chain). Produced via immunoSEQ multiplex PCR; TCRdb's table is partial and in-frame only. The repertoire consists of approximately 35,000 clones, with approximately 93% occurring once and the leading ten covering over 1.5%. This record belongs to a study of control samples from healthy donors and cancer patients. The CDR3 covers 14 residues. V was cut by 2 bases and J by 4 bases, with 9 bases left in between. Germline V gene lookup returns CDR1 KGHSH and CDR2 LQKENI. This receptor was obtained from a man between 40 and 49 years old with colorectal cancer. V usage is TRBV18 and J usage is TRBJ1-5, with D unresolved. Specimen: PBMCs. This chain's CDR3 is CASSPVAGNQPQHF. In nucleotides, the CDR3 is TGTGCCAGCTCACCAGTGGCCGGGAATCAGCCCCAGCATTTT.